Listed here are 32 T cell receptor beta chains from one sample, sequenced in a study of T cell responses to AZD1222 COVID-19 vaccine. TCRdb keeps only in-frame clones here, not all; method: immunoSEQ multiplex PCR. This sample yields 140,000 to 150,000 clones, of which about 90% are seen a single time; 5.2% belongs to the top ten. This specimen consisted of peripheral blood, obtained on day 0 of AZD1222 vaccination. The receptors stem from an adult in good health.

The chain employs TRBV9 and TRBJ1-2, with 9 bases identical to TRBD1. The CDR3 has 14 residues. Germline V gives CDR1 SGDLS, CDR2 YYNGEE. The ends lost 3 bases at V and 7 bases at J; junction bases unmatched: 7. The chain's CDR3 is CASSDGGTGSGYTF. The CDR3, as DNA: TGTGCCAGCAGCGACGGGGGGACAGGGAGTGGCTACACCTTC. The entire variable domain, with the rest obtained from reference TRBV9 and TRBJ1-2, is as follows: DSGVTQTPKHLITATGQRVTLRCSPRSGDLSVYWYQQSLDQGLQFLIQYYNGEERAKGNILERFSAQQFPDLHSELNLSSLELGDSALYFCASSDGGTGSGYTFGSGTRLTVV.

The CDR3 loop reads CASSVSGGPSTGELFF. CDR3 in DNA: TGTGCCAGCAGCGTTTCGGGAGGGCCTAGCACCGGGGAGCTGTTTTTT. V gene TRBV9 combines with J gene TRBJ2-2, with 8 bases fitting TRBD2. The V segment lost 2 bases and the J segment 4 bases; nucleotides outside the gene matches: 7. This CDR3 spans 16 amino acids. Germline V gene data show CDR1 as SGDLS and CDR2 as YYNGEE.

The CDR3 sequence is CASSGQGWASEQYF. For the CDR3, the DNA is TGTGCCAGCAGTGGACAGGGGTGGGCCAGCGAGCAGTACTTC. The rearrangement links TRBV25-1 to TRBJ2-7; 8 positions match TRBD1. Germline V gives CDR1 MGHDK, CDR2 SYGVNS. V shed 4 bases and J 6 bases; nucleotides not matched to a gene: 8. This CDR3 comprises 14 residues.

This chain uses TRBV11-2 with TRBJ2-1; D is unclear. Trimming took 4 bases from V and 5 from J, leaving 15 bases between them. The V gene's germline CDR1 is SGHAT and CDR2 FQNNGV. The CDR3 is made up of 15 amino acids. CDR3 sequence reads: CASSWTAARDNEQFF. The CDR3 region has the DNA TGTGCCAGCAGCTGGACGGCGGCGCGAGACAATGAGCAGTTCTTC.

This chain joins TRBV11-1 and TRBJ2-1; 8 bases are shared with TRBD1. Trimming at V came to 5 bases and at J to 6 bases, leaving 3 bases not matched to a gene. Germline values: CDR1 SGHAT, CDR2 FQDESV (reference sequence). The CDR3 runs to 13 residues. The CDR3 DNA sequence: TGTGCCAGCAGCCTCGACAGGGGCAATGAGCAGTTCTTC. Its protein is CASSLDRGNEQFF.

The rearrangement joins TRBV6-6 to TRBJ2-1; 13 bases map to TRBD2. The CDR3 loop spans 16 amino acids. The germline gives CDR1 MNHNY, CDR2 SVGAGI (reference sequence). V was pared by 7 bases and J by 8 bases, with 11 bases of the junction left unmatched. The CDR3 DNA is TGTGCCAGCAACGACCACGGACTAGCGGGAGCGGATGAGCAGTTCTTC. Its protein product is CASNDHGLAGADEQFF.

This sequence joins TRBV10-3 and TRBJ2-7; 8 nucleotides agree with TRBD2. Germline assignment: CDR1 ENHRY and CDR2 SYGVKD. The CDR3 has 15 residues. The trim removed 3 bases at V and 3 bases at J, leaving 7 bases unmatched. In nucleotides, the CDR3 is TGTGCCATCAGTGACCCTGGACTAGCCGGCTACGAGCAGTACTTC. Translating gives CAISDPGLAGYEQYF.

This chain joins TRBV27 and TRBJ2-1, with D perhaps TRBD1 or TRBD2 (5 bases each). Per germline, CDR1 MNHEY and CDR2 SMNVEV (reference sequence). V was clipped by 2 bases and J by 9 bases, with 11 bases between them. CDR3 size: 13 residues. CDR3 sequence: CASSLGTVSEQFF. Here the CDR3 DNA reads TGTGCCAGCAGTTTAGGGACCGTCAGTGAGCAGTTCTTC.

This clone was recorded only once. The genes are TRBV6-2 or TRBV6-3 and TRBJ2-7; no firm D call. The germline gives CDR1 MNHEY, CDR2 SVGEGT. V lost 2 bases to trimming and J lost 4 bases, with 6 bases between them. The CDR3 sequence is 12 residues long. CDR3 in DNA: TGTGCCAGCAGTTACGCAAGGTACGAGCAGTACTTC. As protein: CASSYARYEQYF.

This chain connects TRBV6-5 to TRBJ1-3, with D hard to call. Germline lookup yields CDR1 MNHEY and CDR2 SVGAGI. This CDR3 has 16 residues. Trimming cost V 2 bases and J 0 bases, with 11 bases left between them. The CDR3 sequence is CASSYGHPVSGNTIYF. CDR3 coding DNA: TGTGCCAGCAGTTACGGGCATCCAGTCTCTGGAAACACCATATATTTT.

V gene TRBV7-2 combines with J gene TRBJ2-1, with D hard to call. Per the germline V gene, CDR1 is SGHTA and CDR2 is FQGNSA. Trimming removed 5 bases at V and 3 bases at J, with 14 bases between. The CDR3 contains 15 residues. The CDR3 DNA is TGTGCCAGCAGCCCGCCACCCTGGGGCTACAATGAGCAGTTCTTC. Translating gives CASSPPPWGYNEQFF.

This clone was counted a few times. The chain has TRBV15 and TRBJ2-3; 10 nucleotides line up with TRBD2. The CDR3 runs to 16 residues. The V segment lost 1 base and the J segment 4 bases; nucleotides outside the gene matches: 5. Germline CDR1 and CDR2: LNHNV and YYDKDF (reference sequence). The CDR3 loop is CATSRASGSGSDTQYF. The CDR3 DNA reads as TGTGCCACCAGCAGAGCTAGCGGGAGTGGCTCAGATACGCAGTATTTT.

The V gene is TRBV10-3, the J gene TRBJ2-1; TRBD2 is a possible D gene (6 bases). Germline CDR1 and CDR2: ENHRY and SYGVKD. With 2 bases removed from V and 7 bases from J, the gap between germline ends came to 15 bases. The CDR3 loop spans 15 amino acids. The CDR3 bases are TGTGCCATCAGTGAGACCAGGCGGGACCAAAATGAGCAGTTCTTC. Translation gives CAISETRRDQNEQFF.

This sequence joins TRBV9 and TRBJ2-7, with no clear D. CDR1 is SGDLS, CDR2 YYNGEE, per germline. V was shortened by 3 bases and J by 5 bases, with 12 bases between the two germline ends. The CDR3 runs 13 residues. This CDR3 reads CASSASLKNEQYF. The CDR3 DNA reads TGTGCCAGCAGCGCTAGTCTGAAAAACGAGCAGTACTTC.

V is TRBV7-8 and J is TRBJ2-7, with 9 bases lining up with TRBD1. This CDR3 contains 15 residues. The germline V gene encodes CDR1 SGHVS and CDR2 FQNEAQ. V shed 4 bases and J 1 base; nucleotides not matched to a gene: 5. The CDR3 here is CASSSPGQGSYEQYF. CDR3 in DNA: TGTGCCAGCAGCTCACCGGGACAGGGATCCTACGAGCAGTACTTC.

The genes are TRBV12-3 or TRBV12-4 and TRBJ2-2; D uncertain. The CDR3 consists of 12 residues. Trimming cost V 0 bases and J 6 bases, with 2 bases left between them. The CDR3 DNA is TGTGCCAGCAGTTTAGCGCCCGGGGAGCTGTTTTTT. Amino acid sequence: CASSLAPGELFF.

V is TRBV28 and J is TRBJ1-2, with D perhaps matching TRBD1 (6 bases). CDR1 is MDHEN, CDR2 SYDVKM, per germline. The CDR3 spans 14 residues. The CDR3 protein is CATALAGASYGYTF. Written as DNA, the CDR3 is TGTGCGACCGCACTGGCGGGGGCGAGCTATGGCTACACCTTC.

In its sample, this clone was seen a few times. This rearrangement joins TRBV4-1 to TRBJ2-5, with TRBD1 as a possible D gene (7 bases). The V end lost 0 bases, the J end lost 5 bases, and 16 bases lay between the germline ends. The CDR3 covers 16 residues. Germline V gives CDR1 MGHRA, CDR2 YSYEKL. CDR3 residues: CASSQDDNRGGETQYF. CDR3 DNA: TGCGCCAGCAGCCAAGATGATAACAGGGGAGGTGAGACCCAGTACTTC.

The chain recombines TRBV4-3 with TRBJ2-2, with 11 bases aligning to TRBD2. The germline V gene has CDR1 LGHNA and CDR2 YSLEER. The CDR3 totals 17 residues. Trimming cost V 0 bases and J 8 bases; bases outside gene matches: 8. CDR3 in DNA: TGCGCCAGCAGCCAAGAACCTAGCGGGGGGAATTATGGGGAGCTGTTTTTT. The encoded protein is CASSQEPSGGNYGELFF.

This chain links TRBV28 with TRBJ1-4; D unclear. Trimming removed 7 bases from V and 4 bases from J, with 16 bases in between. The V gene's germline CDR1 is MDHEN and CDR2 SYDVKM. The CDR3 spans 15 residues. The CDR3 region is CASNPTTSINEKLFF. CDR3 in DNA: TGTGCCAGCAATCCGACGACAAGTATTAATGAAAAACTGTTTTTT.

The gene calls are TRBV4-1 and TRBJ2-5; 9 nucleotides agree with TRBD2. The CDR3 loop spans 16 amino acids. Germline V gives CDR1 MGHRA, CDR2 YSYEKL. V dropped 0 bases and J dropped 5; count of bases not matched to a gene: 7. CDR3 in DNA: TGCGCCAGCAGCCAAGATTCGCGGGGGGGCCTTGAGACCCAGTACTTC. It encodes CASSQDSRGGLETQYF.

The rearrangement joins TRBV5-8 to TRBJ2-3; D may be TRBD2 (6 bases). This CDR3 contains 15 residues. Germline CDR1 reads SGHTS; CDR2 reads YDEGEE. The V and J ends lost 2 bases and 5 bases respectively, with 15 bases between them. The CDR3 sequence: CASSFAGRVGDTQYF. DNA of the CDR3: TGTGCCAGCAGCTTTGCGGGGCGAGTCGGAGATACGCAGTATTTT.

The chain recombines TRBV2 with TRBJ2-6, with unresolved D. The CDR3 consists of 14 residues. The germline V gene encodes CDR1 SNHLY and CDR2 FYNNEI. V lost 8 bases, J lost 1 base, and 9 bases lay in between. The CDR3 loop is CASLVGSGANVLTF. For the CDR3, the DNA is TGTGCCAGCCTCGTCGGGTCTGGGGCCAACGTCCTGACTTTC. The full variable domain, rest sourced from reference TRBV2 and TRBJ2-6, is EPEVTQTPSHQVTQMGQEVILRCVPISNHLYFYWYRQILGQKVEFLVSFYNNEISEKSEIFDDQFSVERPDGSNFTLKIRSTKLEDSAMYFCASLVGSGANVLTFGAGSRLTVL.

The rearrangement links TRBV14 to TRBJ1-3; D possibly corresponds to TRBD1 (6 bases). Germline CDR1 is SGHDN and CDR2 is FVKESK. V lost 4 bases and J lost 4, with 11 bases in between. The CDR3 is made up of 14 amino acids. CDR3 sequence reads: CASSPPDRGNTIYF. The CDR3 bases are TGTGCCAGCAGCCCGCCGGACAGAGGAAACACCATATATTTT.

The chain carries TRBV6-2 or TRBV6-3 and TRBJ1-5, with D possibly being TRBD1 (5 bases). This CDR3 contains 12 residues. Trimming pared 2 bases from V and 7 bases from J, leaving 6 bases between. Germline V gene sequence: CDR1 MNHEY, CDR2 SVGEGT. The CDR3 spells CASSYEGQPQHF. In DNA, the CDR3 is TGTGCCAGCAGTTACGAGGGGCAGCCCCAGCATTTT.

CDR3 amino acids: CASSEGLAGGQETQYF. CDR3 sequence (DNA): TGTGCCAGCAGCGAGGGGCTAGCGGGAGGCCAAGAGACCCAGTACTTC. The chain carries TRBV9 and TRBJ2-5, with 11 nucleotides matching TRBD2. This CDR3 has 16 residues. The J segment lost 1 base and the V segment lost 3 bases, leaving 5 bases of the junction unmatched. In germline, CDR1 is SGDLS, CDR2 YYNGEE.

A few counts support this clone. This rearrangement joins TRBV10-3 to TRBJ2-1; 9 bases are shared with TRBD1. The ends lost 6 bases at V and 4 bases at J; junction bases unmatched: 7. The CDR3 has 15 amino acids. Germline assignment: CDR1 ENHRY and CDR2 SYGVKD. The CDR3 DNA follows: TGTGCCATCAGACGAGACAGGGGGAGATACAATGAGCAGTTCTTC. Its translation: CAIRRDRGRYNEQFF.

V and J are TRBV4-1 and TRBJ2-3; D is undetermined. CDR1 and CDR2 (germline): MGHRA, YSYEKL. This CDR3 comprises 13 residues. The V gene lost 3 bases and the J gene lost 6 bases, with 10 bases spanning the gap. The CDR3 protein is CASSQIQMDTQYF. The CDR3 DNA sequence: TGCGCCAGCAGCCAGATCCAAATGGATACGCAGTATTTT.

The chain is built from TRBV28 and TRBJ2-5; 12 nucleotides align to TRBD2. After removal of 3 bases from V and 3 bases from J, the junction contained 8 bases not matched to a gene. The V gene's germline CDR1 is MDHEN and CDR2 SYDVKM. This CDR3 spans 17 amino acids. In DNA form, the CDR3 reads TGTGCCAGCAGTTTGGAAAGACTAGCGGGAGTAGAAGAGACCCAGTACTTC. Its translation: CASSLERLAGVEETQYF.

This clone was picked up one time. The rearrangement uses TRBV6-5 and TRBJ2-7, with 11 bases lining up with TRBD1. CDR3 length equals 15 residues. In germline, CDR1 is MNHEY, CDR2 SVGAGI. V shed 10 bases and J 5 bases; nucleotides not matched to a gene: 13. The DNA for the CDR3 is TGTGCCATCCCCAGTTTGGACAGGGGGCTTCACGAGCAGTACTTC. Translation gives CAIPSLDRGLHEQYF.

With respect to this clone: The germline gene is not matched at one end of the junction; a read error may be the cause. The chain has TRBV28 and TRBJ2-5; 11 bases fit TRBD1. This CDR3 spans 16 amino acids. The germline gives CDR1 MDHEN, CDR2 SYDVKM. The CDR3 DNA sequence: TGTGTCAGCAGTTTACCTCGGACAGGGGGCAGAGAGACCCAGTACTTC. Translated: CVSSLPRTGGRETQYF. Using reference TRBV28 and TRBJ2-5 for the parts outside the CDR3, the full variable domain is DVKVTQSSRYLVKRTGEKVFLECVQDMDHENMFWYRQDPGLGLRLIYFSYDVKMKEKGDIPEGYSVSREKKERFSLILESASTNQTSMYLCVSSLPRTGGRETQYFGPGTRLLVL.

The chain recombines TRBV5-1 with TRBJ1-1; TRBD1 might be the D (6 bases). The CDR3 is 13 residues long. Trimming removed 5 bases at V and 2 bases at J, with 10 bases between. Germline V lookup: CDR1 SGHRS, CDR2 YFSETQ. In DNA form, the CDR3 reads TGCGCCAGCAGTCAGACAGGCAACACTGAAGCTTTCTTT. It codes for CASSQTGNTEAFF.